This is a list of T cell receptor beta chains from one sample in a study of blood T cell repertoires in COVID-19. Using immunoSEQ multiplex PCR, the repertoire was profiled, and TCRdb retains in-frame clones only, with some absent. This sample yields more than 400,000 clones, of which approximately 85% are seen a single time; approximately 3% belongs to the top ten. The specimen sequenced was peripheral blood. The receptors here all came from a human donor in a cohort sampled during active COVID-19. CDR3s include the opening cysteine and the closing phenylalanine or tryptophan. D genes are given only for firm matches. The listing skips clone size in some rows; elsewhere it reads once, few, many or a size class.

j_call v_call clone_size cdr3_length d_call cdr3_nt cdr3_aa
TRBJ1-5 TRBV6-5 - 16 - TGTGCCAGCAGTTACGGCAGGGATTATAGCAATCAGCCCCAGCATTTT CASSYGRDYSNQPQHF
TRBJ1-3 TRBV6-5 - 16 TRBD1 TGTGCCAGCAGTTGGACAGGGGGTTTCTCTGGAAACACCATATATTTT CASSWTGGFSGNTIYF
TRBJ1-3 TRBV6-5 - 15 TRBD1 TGTGCCAGCAGCCGACAGGGGGCGACTGGAAACACCATATATTTT CASSRQGATGNTIYF
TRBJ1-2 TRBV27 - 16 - TGTGCCAGCAGTTTGGGTATCCTGATTAACTCGGGAGGCTACACCTTC CASSLGILINSGGYTF
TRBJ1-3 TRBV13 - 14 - TGTGCCAGCAGCCCCGGTAACTCTGGAAACACCATATATTTT CASSPGNSGNTIYF
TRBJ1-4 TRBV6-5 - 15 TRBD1 TGTGCCAGCAGCAAGCCGGGACAGACTAATGAAAAACTGTTTTTT CASSKPGQTNEKLFF
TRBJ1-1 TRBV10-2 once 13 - TGCGCCAGCAGTCGGACAGCGAACACTGAAGCTTTCTTT CASSRTANTEAFF
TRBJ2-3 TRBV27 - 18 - TGTGCCAGCAGTCCCGTAACCGCACTAGCTCCTAGCACAGATACGCAGTATTTT CASSPVTALAPSTDTQYF
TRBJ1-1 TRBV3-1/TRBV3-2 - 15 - TGTGCCAGCAGCCAAGCACCTTATGGGAGTACTGAAGCTTTCTTT CASSQAPYGSTEAFF
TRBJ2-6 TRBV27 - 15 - TGTGCCAGCAGTCCCGGGTTCTCTGGGGCCAACGTCCTGACTTTC CASSPGFSGANVLTF
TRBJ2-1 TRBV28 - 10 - TGTGCCAGCAGCAACAATGAGCAGTTCTTC CASSNNEQFF
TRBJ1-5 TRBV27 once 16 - TGTGCCAGCAGTCCTTTCCAGGGGTTTGGCAATCAGCCCCAGCATTTT CASSPFQGFGNQPQHF
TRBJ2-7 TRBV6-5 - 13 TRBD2 TGTGCCAGCATAAGGCGGGAGGGGGGCGAGCAGTACTTC CASIRREGGEQYF
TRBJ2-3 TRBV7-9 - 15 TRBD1 TGTGCCAGCAGCTTAGGTCAGGGGGCAGTAGATACGCAGTATTTT CASSLGQGAVDTQYF
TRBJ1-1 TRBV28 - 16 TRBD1 TGTGCCAGCAGCCTCCGGGACAGCGGATGGAACACTGAAGCTTTCTTT CASSLRDSGWNTEAFF
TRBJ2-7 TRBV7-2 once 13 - TGTGCCAGCAGCCAAAACAGGGTAACCGAGCAGTACTTC CASSQNRVTEQYF